The entry that follows covers one TCR beta chain sequence. Its specificity is unknown. This sample was taken from a study of T cell responses to AZD1222 COVID-19 vaccine. Trimming removed 4 bases at V and 5 bases at J, with 10 bases between. Germline V lookup: CDR1 KGHDR, CDR2 SFDVKD. The CDR3 has 13 residues. Produced via immunoSEQ multiplex PCR; TCRdb's table is partial and in-frame only. The repertoire holds about 120,000 clones, about 90% seen once, with 11% to 15% in the top ten. Regarding the study as a whole: White British people made up most donors, females outnumbered males, and clonal diversity was possibly underestimated. Dominant CD4 TCR responses targeted spike regions 160-218 and 743-854. Once two AZD1222 doses were given, Spike-specific TCR breadth and depth went up. Unmutated variant regions reportedly attract nearly half of all spike-specific TCRs.

Source: peripheral blood, taken on day 0 of AZD1222 vaccination. The source of this sequence is an adult in good health. The V gene is TRBV24-1, the J gene TRBJ1-1; tentative D call: TRBD1 (6 bases). The CDR3 sequence is CATSERGFTEAFF. In DNA, the CDR3 is TGTGCCACCAGTGAAAGGGGGTTTACTGAAGCTTTCTTT.